This is a list of T cell receptor beta chains from one sample in a study of patients and donors after allogeneic stem cell transplantation. One entry per CDR3 protein results from TCRdb running MiXCR on the RT-PCR reads. The sample lists more than 850,000 distinct CDR3 sequences, under 20% occurring once. Sequencing was performed on blood, either unsorted or a sorted T cell fraction (not recorded which). These receptors were obtained from a human donor who was either an allogeneic HSCT recipient or a stem cell or donor lymphocyte infusion donor (not recorded which). It is not recorded whose cells these are; they may come from a transplant donor. Each CDR3 is given with its conserved first and last residue. D genes are given only for firm matches. Clone size is shown for a subset of rows, as once, few, many or a class of expanded clone.

len	abundance	v_gene	d_gene	j_gene	CDR3nt	CDR3aa
16	-	TRBV14	-	TRBJ1-1	TGTGCCAGCAGCCAAGAATGGCGGACCATGAACACTGAAGCTTTCTTT	CASSQEWRTMNTEAFF
12	many	TRBV20-1	TRBD2	TRBJ2-1	TGCAGTGCTAGCGGGGGGTACAATGAGCAGTTCTTC	CSASGGYNEQFF
13	many	TRBV5-5	-	TRBJ1-2	TGTGCCAGCAGCTTACGGATTAACTATGGCTACACCTTC	CASSLRINYGYTF
17	-	TRBV24-1	TRBD1	TRBJ2-3	TGTGCCACCAGTGTCCAGCGGGACAGGGAGCGTGGAGATACGCAGTATTTT	CATSVQRDRERGDTQYF
13	-	TRBV12-3/TRBV12-4	-	TRBJ2-3	TGTGCCAGCAGTCCGAAAAATATAGATACGCAGTATTTT	CASSPKNIDTQYF
16	few	TRBV3-1	TRBD1	TRBJ2-7	TGTGCCAGCAGCCCTTTGGGGGACAGGGGGCTATACGAGCAGTACTTC	CASSPLGDRGLYEQYF
14	many	TRBV19	-	TRBJ2-7	TGTGCCAGTAGCCTCGCCCAGACCTCCTACGAGCAGTACTTC	CASSLAQTSYEQYF
15	-	TRBV6-1	-	TRBJ2-6	TGTGCCAGCGGGCACAGGGCTACGTCGGCCAACGTCCTGACTTTC	CASGHRATSANVLTF
21	-	TRBV11-2	TRBD2	TRBJ2-3	TGTGCCAGCAGCTTAGATGGAGTAGGACTAGCGGGAGTGACTAGCACAGATACGCAGTATTTT	CASSLDGVGLAGVTSTDTQYF
16	-	TRBV7-9	TRBD1	TRBJ1-2	TGTGCCAGCAGCGCCGGGACAGGGGATTTTTGGTATGGCTACACCTTC	CASSAGTGDFWYGYTF
9	few	TRBV6-5	-	TRBJ1-1	TGTGCCAGCGGATTACAAGCTTTCTTT	CASGLQAFF
14	-	TRBV20-1	TRBD1	TRBJ2-5	TGCAGTGCTACAGGGGGCGCAGACCAAGAGACCCAGTACTTC	CSATGGADQETQYF
15	few	TRBV27	TRBD1	TRBJ1-5	TGTGCCAGCAGTGCGCGACAGGGCGTCGATCAGCCCCAGCATTTT	CASSARQGVDQPQHF
12	-	TRBV20-1	-	TRBJ1-1	TGCAGTGCCGACGGGCCAAACACTGAAGCTTTCTTT	CSADGPNTEAFF
17	-	TRBV20-1	-	TRBJ2-1	TGCAGTGCCGACTCGGGGACTCCCCTACGTTCTACGAATGAGCAGTTCTTC	CSADSGTPLRSTNEQFF
13	-	TRBV27	-	TRBJ2-7	TGTGCCAGCAGTCTCCTCCCAGGTTATGAGCTGTACTTC	CASSLLPGYELYF
15	-	TRBV7-2	-	TRBJ1-2	TGTGCCAGCAGCCCTCGGATCCAGGGGTCCTATGGCTACACCTTC	CASSPRIQGSYGYTF
16	few	TRBV27	TRBD2	TRBJ2-1	TGTGCCAGCAGTTCCTCTAGCGGGAGGGTATACAATGAGCAGTTCTTC	CASSSSSGRVYNEQFF